The clone carrying this T cell receptor (beta chain) was detected a few times. This sample was included in a study of blood T cell repertoires in COVID-19. Generated by immunoSEQ multiplex PCR, the TCRdb table keeps only in-frame clones and is missing some. The sample includes 150,000 to 200,000 clones, roughly 87% seen only once; the top ten take around 2.4%. The receptor was isolated from a woman aged 30 to 39 who had recovered from COVID-19. Sequencing was performed on PBMCs or T cells enriched from blood (not recorded which).

The CDR3 region has the DNA TGTGCCAGCAGCTTATGGACAGGGTATGGCTACACCTTC. Amino acid sequence: CASSLWTGYGYTF. V and J are TRBV7-2 and TRBJ1-2; 8 bases fit TRBD1. Germline V gene lookup returns CDR1 SGHTA and CDR2 FQGNSA. This CDR3 has 13 amino acids. The trim removed 2 bases at V and 5 bases at J, leaving 1 base unmatched.